Given below is one T cell receptor beta chain in context. What it binds is unknown. The sample is drawn from a study of CD8+CD57+ T cells in acquired aplastic anemia. Across the whole study: When averaged, DNA from sorted CD4+ and CD8+ cells came to approximately 3.2 ug. Roughly 10.8 million reads were obtained on average for healthy donor CD4+ cells.

Study conclusions and caveats: In CD8+ cells, Simpson's diversity showed no significant difference between patients and controls.

Genomic DNA constituted the template upon which TCR beta VDJ and CDR3 profiling was performed. TCRdb reprocessed the reads via MiXCR and lists one record per CDR3 protein. This sample has hundreds of thousands of distinct CDR3 sequences; 55% to 75% occur once, and the top ten carry 4%. The TCR originated in a human donor in good health, serving as a control. Sequences were obtained from sorted CD4+, CD8+, or CD8+CD57+ T cells (not recorded which) from PBMCs.

DNA of the CDR3: TGCAGTGCTAGCTCCAGGGTAACCGGGGAGCTGTTTTTT. It specifies CSASSRVTGELFF. This chain uses TRBV20-1 with TRBJ2-2; TRBD1 is a possible D gene (5 bases). The CDR3 length is 13 residues. Trimming left V 3 bases short and J 5 bases short, with 10 bases between. Germline V gene sequence: CDR1 DFQATT, CDR2 SNEGSKA (reference sequence).